These 13 T cell receptor beta chains originate from one sample sequenced in a study of monozygotic twins with inflammatory bowel disease. One entry per CDR3 protein, without DNA, is what TCRdb gives after re-calling the 5' RACE reads. The listing contains approximately 420,000 distinct CDR3 sequences. The source material was blood. Every receptor here comes from a human donor with ulcerative colitis or Crohn's disease, or a healthy co-twin of an affected twin (not recorded which).

The chain combines TRBV7-9 with TRBJ2-2; there is no DNA to check the TCRdb D call of TRBD1. This CDR3 spans 14 amino acids. CDR1 SEHNR and CDR2 FQNEAQ come from the germline V gene (reference sequence). CDR3 loop: CASSSVGGHGELFF.

CDR3 sequence reads: CASSQSRGASETQYF. The V and J genes are TRBV11-2 and TRBJ2-5; TCRdb's D call of TRBD1 is untestable without DNA. Germline V CDR1 and CDR2: SGHAT, FQNNGV. This CDR3 is built from 15 residues.

J is TRBJ2-7 and V is TRBV7-2. The CDR3 runs to 15 residues. Per germline, CDR1 SGHTA and CDR2 FQGNSA. The chain's CDR3 is CASSLDQQLSYEQYF.

The gene calls are TRBV5-1 and TRBJ1-1. Germline loops: CDR1 SGHRS, CDR2 YFSETQ. This CDR3 region has 15 residues. This chain's CDR3 is CASSLGGISSTEAFF.

The V gene is TRBV2, the J gene TRBJ1-5; TCRdb proposes TRBD1, but this gene call is untestable without DNA. Germline lookup yields CDR1 SNHLY and CDR2 FYNNEI. CDR3 length: 14 amino acids. CDR3: CASSELGGIQPQHF.

This chain links TRBV18 with TRBJ1-3. Germline assignment: CDR1 KGHSH and CDR2 LQKENI. CDR3 length: 15 amino acids. CDR3 sequence reads: CASPVTTTPGNTIYF.

This chain links TRBV27 with TRBJ2-7; the TCRdb D gene call, TRBD1, has no DNA to confirm it. Per the germline V gene, CDR1 is MNHEY and CDR2 is SMNVEV (reference sequence). The CDR3 loop spans 13 amino acids. CDR3 in amino acids: CASSFLQGHEQYF.

This chain connects TRBV4-1 to TRBJ2-7; TCRdb designates TRBD2, a call that cannot be tested without DNA. The CDR3 extends over 15 amino acids. The germline V gene encodes CDR1 MGHRA and CDR2 YSYEKL. The CDR3 loop is CASSLQGLADYEQYF.

The V and J genes are TRBV12-3 or TRBV12-4 and TRBJ1-2. The CDR3 runs to 14 residues. CDR3 sequence: CASSLESYSYGYTF.

The chain uses TRBV29-1 and TRBJ2-1; TCRdb's D call of TRBD2 is untestable without DNA. This CDR3 comprises 12 residues. Germline CDR1 reads SQVTM; CDR2 reads ANQGSEA. CDR3 residues: CSVSSGSYEQFF.

The V gene is TRBV9, the J gene TRBJ2-7; as DNA is missing, the TRBD2 call by TCRdb cannot be tested. CDR1 and CDR2 (germline): SGDLS, YYNGEE. The CDR3 is made up of 14 amino acids. The chain's CDR3 is CASSGGISSHEQYF.

This chain uses TRBV7-2 with TRBJ2-1; TCRdb selects TRBD2, and the lack of DNA leaves this call unchecked. This CDR3 spans 16 amino acids. Per the germline V gene, CDR1 is SGHTA and CDR2 is FQGNSA. The chain's CDR3 is CASSTALAGGGGEQFF.

The chain employs TRBV5-1 and TRBJ1-6; TCRdb picks TRBD1, but there is no DNA to check that call. The CDR3 has 15 residues. Germline loops: CDR1 SGHRS, CDR2 YFSETQ. This CDR3 is CASSLAGQHNSPLHF.